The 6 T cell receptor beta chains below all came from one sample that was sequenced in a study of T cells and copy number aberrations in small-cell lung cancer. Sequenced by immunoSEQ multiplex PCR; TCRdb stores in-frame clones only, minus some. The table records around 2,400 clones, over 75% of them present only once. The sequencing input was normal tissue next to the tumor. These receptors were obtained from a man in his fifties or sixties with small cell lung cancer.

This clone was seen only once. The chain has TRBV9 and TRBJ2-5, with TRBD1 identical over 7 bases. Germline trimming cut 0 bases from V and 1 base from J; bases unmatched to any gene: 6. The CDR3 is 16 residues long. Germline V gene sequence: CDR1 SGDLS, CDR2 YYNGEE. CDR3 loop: CASSVGRSGGQETQYF. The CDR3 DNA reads TGTGCCAGCAGCGTAGGAAGGTCAGGGGGCCAAGAGACCCAGTACTTC.

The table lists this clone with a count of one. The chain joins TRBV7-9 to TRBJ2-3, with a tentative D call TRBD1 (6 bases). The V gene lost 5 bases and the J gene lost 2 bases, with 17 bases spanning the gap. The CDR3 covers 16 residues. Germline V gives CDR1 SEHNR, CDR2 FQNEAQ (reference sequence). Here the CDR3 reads CASSQLRDTSTDTQYF. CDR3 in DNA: TGTGCCAGCAGCCAACTTCGGGACACTTCCACAGATACGCAGTATTTT. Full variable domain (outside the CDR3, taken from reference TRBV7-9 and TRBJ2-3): DTGVSQNPRHKITKRGQNVTFRCDPISEHNRLYWYRQTLGQGPEFLTYFQNEAQLEKSRLLSDRFSAERPKGSFSTLEIQRTEQGDSAMYLCASSQLRDTSTDTQYFGPGTRLTVL.

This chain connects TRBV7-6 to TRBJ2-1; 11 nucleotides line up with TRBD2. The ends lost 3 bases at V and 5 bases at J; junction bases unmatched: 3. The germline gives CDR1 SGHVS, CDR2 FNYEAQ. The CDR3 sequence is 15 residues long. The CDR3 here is CASSLTSGANNEQFF. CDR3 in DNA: TGTGCCAGCAGCTTGACTAGCGGGGCAAACAATGAGCAGTTCTTC.

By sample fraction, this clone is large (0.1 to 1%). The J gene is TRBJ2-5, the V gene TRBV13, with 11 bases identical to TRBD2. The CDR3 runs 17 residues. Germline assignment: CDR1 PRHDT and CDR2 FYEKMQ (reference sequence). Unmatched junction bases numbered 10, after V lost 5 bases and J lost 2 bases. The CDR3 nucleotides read TGTGCCAGCAGCCCCCGCCTCCTAGCGGGAGGACAAGAGACCCAGTACTTC. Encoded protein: CASSPRLLAGGQETQYF.

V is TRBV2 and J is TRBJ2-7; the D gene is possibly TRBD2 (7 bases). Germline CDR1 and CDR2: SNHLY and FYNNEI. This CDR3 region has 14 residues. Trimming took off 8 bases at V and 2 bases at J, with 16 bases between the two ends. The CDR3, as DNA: TGTGCCAGCTCTGGGGAGGGGGAGGCCTACGAGCAGTACTTC. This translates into CASSGEGEAYEQYF. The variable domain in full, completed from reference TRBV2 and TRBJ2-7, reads EPEVTQTPSHQVTQMGQEVILRCVPISNHLYFYWYRQILGQKVEFLVSFYNNEISEKSEIFDDQFSVERPDGSNFTLKIRSTKLEDSAMYFCASSGEGEAYEQYFGPGTRLTVT.

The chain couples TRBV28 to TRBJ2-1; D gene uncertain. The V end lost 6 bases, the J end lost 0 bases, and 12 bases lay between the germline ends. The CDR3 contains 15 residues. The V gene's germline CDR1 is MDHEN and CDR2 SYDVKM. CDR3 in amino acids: CASSRKTSSYNEQFF. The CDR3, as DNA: TGTGCCAGCAGCCGTAAAACGAGCTCCTACAATGAGCAGTTCTTC. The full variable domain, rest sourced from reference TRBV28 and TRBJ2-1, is DVKVTQSSRYLVKRTGEKVFLECVQDMDHENMFWYRQDPGLGLRLIYFSYDVKMKEKGDIPEGYSVSREKKERFSLILESASTNQTSMYLCASSRKTSSYNEQFFGPGTRLTVL.